These 8 T cell receptor beta chains came from one sample sequenced in a study of T-cell reconstitution after alpha-beta-depleted transplantation in children listed by TCRdb under 2016. Libraries were built with PCR. These reads were obtained on an Illumina HiSeq 2500. TCR library preparation used molecular barcoding, with unique molecular identifiers applied to normalize quantification of the TCRbeta repertoire. TCRdb reran the public reads through fastp at Q25 and MiXCR, keeping productive beta chains. One record per CDR3 amino acid sequence lists the most common genes and DNA. This sample has around 340,000 distinct CDR3 sequences in its table, and 10% to 15% of those were observed once. Of the sample, 4.3% is held by the ten largest clones. Sequenced here: PBMCs, sampled from the stem cell graft. Receptors were obtained from a human donor who donated a stem cell graft to a child with Fanconi anemia.

Ten or more counts support this clonotype. The V call is TRBV20-1, the J call TRBJ2-7; 8 bases match TRBD1. Germline lookup yields CDR1 DFQATT and CDR2 SNEGSKA (reference sequence). CDR3 length equals 15 residues. V shed 5 bases and J 3 bases; nucleotides not matched to a gene: 12. The CDR3 DNA is TGCAGTGCTGGGGATCCCGGACAGGGACTCTACGAGCAGTACTTC. It codes for CSAGDPGQGLYEQYF.

This clonotype was seen ten or more times. The CDR3 region is CASSLVGSSYNEQFF. The DNA of the CDR3 is TGTGCCAGCAGCTTAGTTGGCAGCTCCTACAATGAGCAGTTCTTC. This chain joins TRBV7-2 and TRBJ2-1; D is unresolved. V was clipped by 1 base and J by 0 bases, with 7 bases between them. The germline CDR1 and CDR2 sequences are SGHTA and FQGNSA. The CDR3 has 15 residues.

The chain links TRBV12-3 or TRBV12-4 to TRBJ2-1; maybe TRBD2 (6 bases). The CDR3 is made up of 18 amino acids. Trimming stripped 3 bases from V and 0 bases from J, with 18 bases between. The CDR3 sequence: CASSFNRHLASSYNEQFF. Written as DNA, the CDR3 is TGTGCCAGCAGTTTCAATAGGCACCTAGCGAGCTCCTACAATGAGCAGTTCTTC.

This chain links TRBV12-3 or TRBV12-4 with TRBJ1-2; possibly TRBD1 for D (6 bases). The CDR3 totals 13 residues. V dropped 6 bases and J dropped 6 bases, with 14 bases sitting between them. DNA for the CDR3: TGTGCCAGCAGCCGGACAGTTCTGGATGGCTACACCTTC. Protein: CASSRTVLDGYTF.

This clonotype was counted at least ten times. V usage is TRBV29-1 and J usage is TRBJ2-2; D possibly corresponds to TRBD2 (5 bases). V was clipped by 7 bases and J by 8 bases, with 11 bases between them. The CDR3 covers 11 residues. Germline V lookup: CDR1 SQVTM, CDR2 ANQGSEA. In DNA, the CDR3 is TGCAGCGGAGGGCACGATGGGGAGCTGTTTTTT. The encoded protein is CSGGHDGELFF.

The V gene is TRBV4-1, the J gene TRBJ1-1, with a weak D call TRBD1 (5 bases). CDR3 length: 16 amino acids. The germline CDR1 and CDR2 sequences are MGHRA and YSYEKL. Trimming took off 0 bases at V and 9 bases at J, with 20 bases between the two ends. CDR3: CASSQELDRTRGQAFF. The CDR3 nucleotides are TGCGCCAGCAGCCAAGAATTGGACCGTACGCGGGGACAAGCTTTCTTT.

The V and J genes are TRBV20-1 and TRBJ2-7, with TRBD2 identical over 12 bases. This CDR3 is built from 14 residues. V was pared by 3 bases and J by 7 bases, with 7 bases of the junction left unmatched. Germline V gene lookup returns CDR1 DFQATT and CDR2 SNEGSKA (reference sequence). This CDR3 is CSASSSGGAREQYF. In nucleotides, the CDR3 is TGCAGTGCTAGTTCTAGCGGGGGGGCGAGAGAGCAGTACTTC.

In this sample, this clonotype turned up a few times. The rearrangement uses TRBV15 and TRBJ1-2; D gene ambiguous. The CDR3 is 12 amino acids. The V gene lost 5 bases and the J gene lost 4 bases, with 8 bases spanning the gap. In germline, CDR1 is LNHNV, CDR2 YYDKDF (reference sequence). DNA of the CDR3: TGTGCCACCAGCTTGGTCGGCTATGGCTACACCTTC. Encoded protein: CATSLVGYGYTF.